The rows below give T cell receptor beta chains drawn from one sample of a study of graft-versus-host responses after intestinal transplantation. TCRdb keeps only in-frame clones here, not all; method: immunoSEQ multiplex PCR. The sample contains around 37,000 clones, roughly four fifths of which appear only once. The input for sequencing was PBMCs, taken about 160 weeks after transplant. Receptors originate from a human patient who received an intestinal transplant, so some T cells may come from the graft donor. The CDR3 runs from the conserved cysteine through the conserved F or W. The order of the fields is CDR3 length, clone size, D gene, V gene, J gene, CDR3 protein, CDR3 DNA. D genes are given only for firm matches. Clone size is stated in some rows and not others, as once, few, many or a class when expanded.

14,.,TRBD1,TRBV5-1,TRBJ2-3,CASSSGQGTDTQYF,TGCGCCAGCAGCTCGGGACAGGGGACAGATACGCAGTATTTT
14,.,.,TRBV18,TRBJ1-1,CASSPLGGNTEAFF,TGTGCCAGCTCACCACTCGGGGGGAACACTGAAGCTTTCTTT
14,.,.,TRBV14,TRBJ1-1,CASSQDVQGLWAFF,TGTGCCAGCAGCCAAGACGTCCAGGGGTTGTGGGCTTTCTTT
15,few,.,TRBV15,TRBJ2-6,CATSHTGSGANVLTF,TGTGCCACCAGCCATACAGGGTCTGGGGCCAACGTCCTGACTTTC
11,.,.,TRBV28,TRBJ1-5,CASSSDQPQHF,TGTGCCAGCAGTTCCGATCAGCCCCAGCATTTT
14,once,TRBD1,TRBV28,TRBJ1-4,CASSRQGYNEKLFF,TGTGCCAGCAGTAGACAGGGGTATAATGAAAAACTGTTTTTT
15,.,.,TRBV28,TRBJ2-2,CASSLSGLFTGELFF,TGTGCCAGCAGTTTATCCGGGCTGTTCACCGGGGAGCTGTTTTTT
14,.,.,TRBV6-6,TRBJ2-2,CASSYSGGAGELFF,TGTGCCAGCAGTTACTCGGGGGGGGCCGGAGAGCTGTTTTTT
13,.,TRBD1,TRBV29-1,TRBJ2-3,CSVKGQGAGTQYF,TGCAGCGTTAAGGGACAGGGGGCTGGAACGCAGTATTTT
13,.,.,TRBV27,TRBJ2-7,CASSFPGAYEQYF,TGTGCCAGCAGTTTCCCGGGAGCTTACGAGCAGTACTTC
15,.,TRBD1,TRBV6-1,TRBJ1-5,CASIDRGPSNQPQHF,TGTGCCAGCATAGACAGGGGGCCGAGCAATCAGCCCCAGCATTTT
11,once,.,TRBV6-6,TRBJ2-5,CASRQQETQYF,TGTGCCAGCAGGCAGCAAGAGACCCAGTACTTC
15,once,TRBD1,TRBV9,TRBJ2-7,CASSPHGDSSYEQYF,TGTGCCAGCAGCCCGCACGGGGACAGTTCCTACGAGCAGTACTTC
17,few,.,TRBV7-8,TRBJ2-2,CASSLARQRLGAGELFF,TGTGCCAGCAGCTTAGCGAGGCAGCGGCTAGGAGCCGGGGAGCTGTTTTTT
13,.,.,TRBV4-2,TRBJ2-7,CASSQGPRDEQYF,TGTGCCAGCAGCCAAGGGCCCAGGGACGAGCAGTACTTC
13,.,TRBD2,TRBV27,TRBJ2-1,CASGGRGSNEQFF,TGTGCCTCCGGGGGGAGGGGTTCCAATGAGCAGTTCTTC
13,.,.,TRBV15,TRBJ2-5,CATSRERTITQYF,TGTGCCACCAGCAGAGAAAGGACAATCACCCAGTACTTC
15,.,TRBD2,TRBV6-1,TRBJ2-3,CATLEVAGAADTQYF,TGTGCCACCCTCGAGGTAGCGGGAGCTGCAGATACGCAGTATTTT
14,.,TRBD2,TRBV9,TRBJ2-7,CASSGAGEAHEQYF,TGTGCCAGCAGCGGAGCGGGGGAAGCGCACGAGCAGTACTTC
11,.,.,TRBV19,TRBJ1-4,CASRIEEKLFF,TGTGCCAGTAGGATCGAAGAAAAACTGTTTTTT
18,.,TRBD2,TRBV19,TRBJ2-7,CASSIFGFSSGRTYEQYF,TGTGCCAGTAGTATTTTTGGCTTCTCGAGCGGGAGGACCTACGAGCAGTACTTC
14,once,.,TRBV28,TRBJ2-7,CASNRDGSSYEQYF,TGTGCCAGCAACCGGGACGGAAGCTCCTACGAGCAGTACTTC
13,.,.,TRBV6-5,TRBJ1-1,CASSSAIGAEAFF,TGTGCCAGCAGTTCCGCTATAGGAGCTGAAGCTTTCTTT
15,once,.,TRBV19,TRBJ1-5,CASSAWGRGNQPQHF,TGTGCCAGTAGCGCCTGGGGAAGGGGTAATCAGCCCCAGCATTTT
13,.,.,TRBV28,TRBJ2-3,CASSLGGAQTQYF,TGTGCCAGCAGTTTAGGGGGGGCCCAGACGCAGTATTTT
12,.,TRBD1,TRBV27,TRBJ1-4,CASSTGVEKLFF,TGTGCCAGCAGCACAGGGGTTGAAAAACTGTTTTTT
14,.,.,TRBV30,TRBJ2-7,CAWSGGTEPYEQYF,TGTGCCTGGAGTGGCGGGACAGAGCCCTACGAGCAGTACTTC
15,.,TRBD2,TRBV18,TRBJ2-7,CASSPVAGGPGEQYF,TGTGCCAGCTCACCAGTAGCGGGGGGGCCTGGCGAGCAGTACTTC
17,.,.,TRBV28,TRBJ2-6,CASSLWADASGANVLTF,TGTGCCAGCAGTTTATGGGCAGATGCCTCTGGGGCCAACGTCCTGACTTTC
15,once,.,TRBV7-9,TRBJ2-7,CASSPAQGGGYEQYF,TGTGCCAGCAGCCCTGCGCAGGGTGGGGGCTACGAGCAGTACTTC
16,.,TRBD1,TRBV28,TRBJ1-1,CASSAPGQGRLTEAFF,TGTGCCAGCAGTGCCCCGGGACAGGGGCGGTTGACTGAAGCTTTCTTT
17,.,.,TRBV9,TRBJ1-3,CASSETGQPFSGNTIYF,TGTGCCAGCAGCGAAACAGGACAGCCGTTCTCTGGAAACACCATATATTTT
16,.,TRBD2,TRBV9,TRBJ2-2,CASSVLSGGNTGELFF,TGTGCCAGCAGCGTATTGTCGGGAGGGAACACCGGGGAGCTGTTTTTT
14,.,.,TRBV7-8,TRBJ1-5,CASSLTESNQPQHF,TGTGCCAGCAGCCTAACAGAGTCTAATCAGCCCCAGCATTTT
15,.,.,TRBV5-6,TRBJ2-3,CASSLGSRGTDTQYF,TGTGCCAGCAGCTTAGGGAGTCGTGGCACAGATACGCAGTATTTT
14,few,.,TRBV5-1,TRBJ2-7,CASRPQSSSYEQYF,TGCGCCAGCAGGCCCCAGAGCAGCTCCTACGAGCAGTACTTC
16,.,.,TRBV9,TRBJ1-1,CASSVASSWRGTEAFF,TGTGCCAGCAGCGTAGCTTCTTCGTGGAGGGGCACTGAAGCTTTCTTT
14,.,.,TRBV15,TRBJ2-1,CATKGEGPYNEQFF,TGTGCCACCAAGGGCGAGGGCCCCTACAATGAGCAGTTCTTC
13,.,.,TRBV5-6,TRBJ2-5,CASTHRDQETQYF,TGTGCCAGCACACACAGGGACCAAGAGACCCAGTACTTC
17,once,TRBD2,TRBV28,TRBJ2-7,CASSTLGLTSGTYEQYF,TGTGCCAGCAGTACCCTGGGACTGACTAGCGGGACATACGAGCAGTACTTC
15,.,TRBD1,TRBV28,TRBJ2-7,CASREPGQGYYEQYF,TGTGCCAGCAGGGAGCCGGGACAGGGCTACTACGAGCAGTACTTC
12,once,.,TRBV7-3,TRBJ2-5,CASSRPPETQYF,TGTGCCAGCAGCCGACCTCCAGAGACCCAGTACTTC
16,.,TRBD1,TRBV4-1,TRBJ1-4,CASSQETTGPNEKLFF,TGCGCCAGCAGCCAAGAGACGACAGGGCCTAATGAAAAACTGTTTTTT
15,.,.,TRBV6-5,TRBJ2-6,CASSPRRKDANVLTF,TGTGCCAGCAGTCCGCGACGGAAGGACGCCAACGTCCTGACTTTC
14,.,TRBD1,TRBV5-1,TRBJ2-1,CASSTTGTGNEQFF,TGCGCCAGCAGCACTACCGGGACAGGGAATGAGCAGTTCTTC
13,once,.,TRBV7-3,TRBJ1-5,CASSLSVNQPQHF,TGTGCCAGCAGCTTATCGGTCAATCAGCCCCAGCATTTT
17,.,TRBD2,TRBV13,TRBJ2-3,CASSYIALGLAGDTQYF,TGTGCCAGCAGCTACATAGCTCTCGGACTAGCGGGAGATACGCAGTATTTT
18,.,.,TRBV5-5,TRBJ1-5,CASSLEAGTIYSNQPQHF,TGTGCCAGCAGCTTGGAAGCAGGGACAATATATAGCAATCAGCCCCAGCATTTT
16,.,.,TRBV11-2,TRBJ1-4,CASSSSPGATNEKLFF,TGTGCCAGCAGCTCCAGCCCGGGGGCGACTAATGAAAAACTGTTTTTT
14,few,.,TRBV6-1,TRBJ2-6,CASSDNSGANVLTF,TGTGCCAGCAGTGACAACTCTGGGGCCAACGTCCTGACTTTC
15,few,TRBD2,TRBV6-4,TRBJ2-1,CASSDSMGGSNEQFF,TGTGCCAGCAGTGACTCGATGGGCGGGAGCAATGAGCAGTTCTTC
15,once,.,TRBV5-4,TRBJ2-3,CASSLDRGWTDTQYF,TGTGCCAGCAGCTTGGATCGGGGGTGGACAGATACGCAGTATTTT
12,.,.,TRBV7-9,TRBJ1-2,CASSLQDYGYTF,TGTGCCAGCAGCTTACAAGACTATGGCTACACCTTC
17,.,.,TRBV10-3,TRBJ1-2,CAINPGIGQFPNYGYTF,TGTGCCATAAACCCCGGGATAGGGCAGTTCCCTAACTATGGCTACACCTTC
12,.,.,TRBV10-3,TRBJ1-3,CAISESRNTIYF,TGTGCCATCAGTGAGTCGAGGAACACCATATATTTT
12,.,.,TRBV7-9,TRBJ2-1,CASSPAVNEQFF,TGTGCCAGCAGCCCGGCTGTCAATGAGCAGTTCTTC
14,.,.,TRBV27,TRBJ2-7,CASSLLGGPHEQYF,TGTGCCAGCAGTTTATTGGGGGGCCCTCACGAGCAGTACTTC
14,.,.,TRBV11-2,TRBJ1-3,CASSLAGSGNTIYF,TGCGCCAGCAGCTTAGCAGGGTCTGGAAACACCATATATTTT
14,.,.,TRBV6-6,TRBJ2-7,CASSFPDTTREQYF,TGTGCCAGCAGTTTCCCGGACACAACTCGAGAGCAGTACTTC